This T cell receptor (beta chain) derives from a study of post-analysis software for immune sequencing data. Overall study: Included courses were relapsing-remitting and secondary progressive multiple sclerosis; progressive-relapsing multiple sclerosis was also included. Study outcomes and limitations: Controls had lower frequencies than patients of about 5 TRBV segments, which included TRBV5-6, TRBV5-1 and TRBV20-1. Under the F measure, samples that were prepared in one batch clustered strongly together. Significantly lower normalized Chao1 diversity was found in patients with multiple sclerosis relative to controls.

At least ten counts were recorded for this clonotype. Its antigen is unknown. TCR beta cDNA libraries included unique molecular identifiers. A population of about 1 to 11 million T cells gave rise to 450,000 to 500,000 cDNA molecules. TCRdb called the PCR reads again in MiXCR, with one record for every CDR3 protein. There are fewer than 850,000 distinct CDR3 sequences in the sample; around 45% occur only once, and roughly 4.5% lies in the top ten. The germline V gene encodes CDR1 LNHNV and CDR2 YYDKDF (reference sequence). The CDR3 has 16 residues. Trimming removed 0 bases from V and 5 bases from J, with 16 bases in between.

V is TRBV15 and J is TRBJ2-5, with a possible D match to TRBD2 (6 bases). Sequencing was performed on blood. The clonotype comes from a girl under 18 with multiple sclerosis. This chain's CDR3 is CATSRDWAKGGETQYF. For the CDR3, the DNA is TGTGCCACCAGCAGAGACTGGGCTAAAGGAGGGGAGACCCAGTACTTC.